Listed here are 31 T cell receptor beta chains from one sample, sequenced in a study of shared clonotypes between healthy human individuals. Libraries were prepared by immunoSEQ multiplex PCR; TCRdb keeps only in-frame clonotypes and omits some of them. Of about 2.3 million clones listed, just under 95% are singletons. Sequencing input: naive CD4+ T cells from PBMCs. Subset in this sample: CD45RA+ positively selected. The receptors were sampled from a man in his late teens or twenties in good health. Some clones in this sample may be carry-over from other donors' samples.

The chain combines TRBV4-1 with TRBJ1-5; a weak D match, TRBD1 (6 bases). Deletions cut 1 base from V and 5 bases from J, with 12 bases between. The CDR3 length is 15 residues. Germline values: CDR1 MGHRA, CDR2 YSYEKL. CDR3: CASSQVGTRDQPQHF. The CDR3 DNA follows: TGCGCCAGCAGCCAAGTGGGGACACGAGATCAGCCCCAGCATTTT.

This clone appeared once. This chain joins TRBV11-2 and TRBJ2-2, with a possible D match to TRBD1 (5 bases). The CDR3 is 14 residues long. The germline V gene encodes CDR1 SGHAT and CDR2 FQNNGV. V lost 5 bases and J 3 bases, leaving 10 bases between the germline ends. The CDR3 DNA reads as TGTGCCAGCAGCATTACAGGTTACACCGGGGAGCTGTTTTTT. The encoded protein is CASSITGYTGELFF.

The rearrangement links TRBV27 to TRBJ2-1; D unresolved. The ends were cut back, 11 bases at V and 4 bases at J, with 27 bases in the middle. Germline values: CDR1 MNHEY, CDR2 SMNVEV (reference sequence). This CDR3 is built from 17 residues. For the CDR3, the DNA is TGTGCCCCGCACCCTTCCCCTGGCCCCTTAAATTACAATGAGCAGTTCTTC. This gives the protein CAPHPSPGPLNYNEQFF.

The chain's CDR3 is CASSLSPSGGFQPQHF. In DNA, the CDR3 is TGTGCCAGCAGTTTGAGCCCCTCAGGGGGCTTTCAGCCCCAGCATTTT. The chain combines TRBV27 with TRBJ1-5; 8 positions agree with TRBD1. CDR1 MNHEY and CDR2 SMNVEV come from the germline V gene (reference sequence). This CDR3 has 16 amino acids. Trimming removed 3 bases from V and 6 bases from J; junction bases left unmatched: 10.

The chain uses TRBV19 and TRBJ1-2; maybe TRBD1 (5 bases). This CDR3 has 13 residues. Germline values: CDR1 LNHDA, CDR2 SQIVND (reference sequence). Trimming shortened V by 1 base and J by 10 bases, and 13 bases separated the two germline ends. CDR3 sequence (DNA): TGTGCCAGTAGTATAGTGGGGCCTCGGGACTACACCTTC. Amino acid sequence: CASSIVGPRDYTF.

This clone has only one observation. V and J are TRBV6-1 and TRBJ1-3; D gene unclear. CDR3 length equals 12 residues. Germline V lookup: CDR1 MNHNS, CDR2 SASEGT. V lost 6 bases to trimming and J lost 4 bases, with 7 bases between them. This CDR3 reads CASRVSGNTIYF. For the CDR3, the DNA is TGTGCCAGCAGGGTGTCCGGAAACACCATATATTTT.

CDR3 protein: CASRGGGWETQYF. The CDR3 nucleotides read TGTGCCAGTAGGGGGGGCGGATGGGAGACCCAGTACTTC. V usage is TRBV28 and J usage is TRBJ2-5, with D maybe TRBD2 (7 bases). Trimming removed 9 bases at V and 5 bases at J, with 16 bases between. CDR1 is MDHEN, CDR2 SYDVKM, per germline. The CDR3 consists of 13 residues.

This sequence joins TRBV25-1 and TRBJ2-4; D is undetermined. The ends were cut back, 4 bases at V and 5 bases at J, with 9 bases in the middle. Germline lookup yields CDR1 MGHDK and CDR2 SYGVNS. The CDR3 covers 13 residues. CDR3 in amino acids: CASSARRENIQYF. In nucleotides, the CDR3 is TGTGCCAGCAGTGCCCGACGGGAAAACATTCAGTACTTC.

This chain connects TRBV4-2 to TRBJ2-2; D gene ambiguous. CDR3 length equals 16 residues. CDR1 LGHNA and CDR2 YNFKEQ come from the germline V gene. The germline V and J ends were trimmed by 0 bases and 0 bases, with 8 bases remaining between them. CDR3 sequence (DNA): TGTGCCAGCAGCCAAGAGCCAGCGACGAACACCGGGGAGCTGTTTTTT. Translation gives CASSQEPATNTGELFF.

This chain links TRBV5-1 with TRBJ2-7, with TRBD1 as a possible D gene (7 bases). The CDR3 has 16 amino acids. Germline V gene sequence: CDR1 SGHRS, CDR2 YFSETQ. The ends were cut back, 7 bases at V and 6 bases at J, with 26 bases in the middle. This chain's CDR3 is CASGRGRGGTAGEQYF. For the CDR3, the DNA is TGCGCCAGCGGTCGCGGTCGGGGTGGGACAGCGGGCGAGCAGTACTTC. Drawing the rest from reference TRBV5-1 and TRBJ2-7, the complete variable domain is KAGVTQTPRYLIKTRGQQVTLSCSPISGHRSVSWYQQTPGQGLQFLFEYFSETQRNKGNFPGRFSGRQFSNSRSEMNVSTLELGDSALYLCASGRGRGGTAGEQYFGPGTRLTVT.

The genes are TRBV9 and TRBJ2-1, with a weak D call TRBD2 (7 bases). Germline-derived CDR1 and CDR2 are SGDLS and YYNGEE. This CDR3 region has 16 residues. Trimming left V 4 bases short and J 6 bases short, with 20 bases between. The CDR3 sequence is CASSQRAVGGGNEQFF. The CDR3, as DNA: TGTGCCAGCAGCCAAAGGGCTGTGGGAGGGGGCAATGAGCAGTTCTTC.

The V call is TRBV7-2, the J call TRBJ2-4, with unresolved D. CDR3 length: 13 amino acids. Germline loops: CDR1 SGHTA, CDR2 FQGNSA. Trimming removed 5 bases from V and 2 bases from J, with 7 bases in between. The CDR3 bases are TGTGCCAGCAGCACTGACACCAAAAACATTCAGTACTTC. This translates into CASSTDTKNIQYF.

The chain uses TRBV10-3 and TRBJ2-7; D is uncertain. From germline, CDR1 is ENHRY and CDR2 SYGVKD. Trimming shortened V by 0 bases and J by 6 bases, and 12 bases separated the two germline ends. There are 14 residues in the CDR3. The CDR3 DNA is TGTGCCATCAGTGAGTCAGCAGGCCCCTTCGAGCAGTACTTC. Its translation: CAISESAGPFEQYF.

The chain couples TRBV28 to TRBJ2-7; D is unresolved. The CDR3 has 15 residues. With 4 bases removed from V and 6 bases from J, the gap between germline ends came to 19 bases. The germline gives CDR1 MDHEN, CDR2 SYDVKM. CDR3 DNA: TGTGCCAGCAGTTCCGGTTACCCCCATGTGAGCGAGCAGTACTTC. It encodes CASSSGYPHVSEQYF.

This clone was counted only a few times. J is TRBJ1-1 and V is TRBV28; TRBD1 agrees at 8 bases. The ends lost 6 bases at V and 2 bases at J; junction bases unmatched: 8. Per germline, CDR1 MDHEN and CDR2 SYDVKM. The CDR3 has 15 amino acids. CDR3 region: CASRRRTGRNTEAFF. For the CDR3, the DNA is TGTGCCAGCAGGCGACGGACAGGGCGAAACACTGAAGCTTTCTTT. The full variable domain, rest sourced from reference TRBV28 and TRBJ1-1, is DVKVTQSSRYLVKRTGEKVFLECVQDMDHENMFWYRQDPGLGLRLIYFSYDVKMKEKGDIPEGYSVSREKKERFSLILESASTNQTSMYLCASRRRTGRNTEAFFGQGTRLTVV.

V gene TRBV5-1 combines with J gene TRBJ1-1; TRBD1 is a possible D gene (5 bases). The CDR3 spans 16 residues. Trimming took off 0 bases at V and 0 bases at J, with 12 bases between the two ends. The germline CDR1 and CDR2 sequences are SGHRS and YFSETQ. The CDR3 region is CASSLARGLMNTEAFF. CDR3 in DNA: TGCGCCAGCAGCTTGGCTCGGGGCCTCATGAACACTGAAGCTTTCTTT.

This chain links TRBV18 with TRBJ2-2; D may be TRBD1 or TRBD2 (5 bases each). Trimming stripped 5 bases from V and 6 bases from J, with 13 bases between. CDR3 size: 14 residues. Germline CDR1 reads KGHSH; CDR2 reads LQKENI. CDR3: CASSSAMGAGELFF. In nucleotides, the CDR3 is TGTGCCAGCTCATCCGCGATGGGGGCCGGGGAGCTGTTTTTT. The full variable domain, in which reference TRBV18 and TRBJ2-2 provide the parts outside the CDR3, is NAGVMQNPRHLVRRRGQEARLRCSPMKGHSHVYWYRQLPEEGLKFMVYLQKENIIDESGMPKERFSAEFPKEGPSILRIQQVVRGDSAAYFCASSSAMGAGELFFGEGSRLTVL.

The gene calls are TRBV7-2 and TRBJ1-2; perhaps TRBD1 as D (6 bases). Germline V gene lookup returns CDR1 SGHTA and CDR2 FQGNSA. This CDR3 region has 14 residues. Deletions cut 3 bases from V and 9 bases from J, with 17 bases between. CDR3 sequence: CASSLDLDRRSYTF. CDR3 nucleotide sequence: TGTGCCAGCAGCTTGGACCTGGACAGACGAAGCTACACCTTC.

V and J are TRBV5-1 and TRBJ2-7; 8 positions match TRBD1. Germline V gives CDR1 SGHRS, CDR2 YFSETQ. This CDR3 spans 13 amino acids. Losses at the gene ends were 7 bases for V and 3 bases for J; bases not matched to a gene: 6. CDR3 bases: TGCGCCAGCGGGACAGGAGAACTCTACGAGCAGTACTTC. It translates to CASGTGELYEQYF. The whole variable domain, remainder taken from reference TRBV5-1 and TRBJ2-7, is KAGVTQTPRYLIKTRGQQVTLSCSPISGHRSVSWYQQTPGQGLQFLFEYFSETQRNKGNFPGRFSGRQFSNSRSEMNVSTLELGDSALYLCASGTGELYEQYFGPGTRLTVT.

This chain uses TRBV19 with TRBJ2-3; D is unresolved. V lost 7 bases, J lost 2 bases, and 13 bases lay in between. In germline, CDR1 is LNHDA, CDR2 SQIVND (reference sequence). The CDR3 totals 14 residues. The CDR3 sequence is CASTLVFSTDTQYF. The CDR3 DNA reads as TGTGCCAGTACCCTCGTCTTCTCCACAGATACGCAGTATTTT.

This chain uses TRBV29-1 with TRBJ1-4; no clear D. The CDR3 runs 13 residues. CDR1 and CDR2 (germline): SQVTM, ANQGSEA. V was cut by 5 bases and J by 5 bases, with 12 bases left in between. The CDR3 region has the DNA TGCAGCGTTTCCCCCAGCACAAATGAAAAACTGTTTTTT. Protein product: CSVSPSTNEKLFF.

The chain combines TRBV19 with TRBJ1-4; 8 bases are a match to TRBD1. Germline CDR1 and CDR2: LNHDA and SQIVND (reference sequence). The CDR3 extends over 14 amino acids. With 3 bases clipped from V and 12 bases from J, the junction kept 9 bases outside the gene matches. CDR3 coding DNA: TGTGCCAGTAGTATGTTGGCAGGGGGCAGTGAACTGTTTTTT. This sequence encodes CASSMLAGGSELFF.

This rearrangement joins TRBV5-5 to TRBJ2-2; 9 bases line up with TRBD1. The V and J ends lost 1 base and 6 bases, in that order; junction bases with no gene match: 10. Germline V CDR1 and CDR2: SGHKS, YYEKEE (reference sequence). This CDR3 contains 17 residues. CDR3 protein: CASSLSRDREMAGELFF. As DNA, the CDR3 is TGTGCCAGCAGCTTGTCCCGGGACAGGGAGATGGCCGGGGAGCTGTTTTTT.

This rearrangement joins TRBV9 to TRBJ1-2; TRBD1 aligns across 7 bases. CDR1 is SGDLS, CDR2 YYNGEE, per germline. Unmatched junction bases numbered 16, after V lost 0 bases and J lost 8 bases. This CDR3 comprises 17 residues. As DNA, the CDR3 is TGTGCCAGCAGCGTAGGAGGGATAGGAGGGGGCCCAGTGGGCTACACCTTC. The encoded protein is CASSVGGIGGGPVGYTF.

This chain connects TRBV5-6 to TRBJ1-2, with D possibly matching TRBD1 (6 bases). This CDR3 is 12 amino acids long. The germline CDR1 and CDR2 sequences are SGHDT and YYEEEE. V was trimmed by 3 bases and J by 4 bases, leaving 7 bases between them. CDR3 coding DNA: TGTGCCAGCAGCTCGGACAGCTATGGCTACACCTTC. Residues: CASSSDSYGYTF.

This clone was seen once. The rearrangement uses TRBV27 and TRBJ2-3; D ambiguous. Germline V CDR1 and CDR2: MNHEY, SMNVEV (reference sequence). V was trimmed by 0 bases and J by 4 bases, leaving 8 bases between them. The CDR3 loop spans 14 amino acids. CDR3 protein: CASSLSARSDTQYF. As DNA, the CDR3 is TGTGCCAGCAGTTTATCCGCCAGGTCAGATACGCAGTATTTT.

The V call is TRBV6-5, the J call TRBJ2-7, with TRBD1 matching 8 bases. The CDR3 runs 13 residues. In germline, CDR1 is MNHEY, CDR2 SVGAGI. V lost 6 bases and J lost 5; bases outside the gene matches: 6. CDR3 DNA sequence: TGTGCCAGCAGGGGTCGGACAGGGCACGAGCAGTACTTC. As protein: CASRGRTGHEQYF.

The chain uses TRBV7-6 and TRBJ2-7, with 7 nucleotides matching TRBD2. The CDR3 runs 14 residues. Trimming took 5 bases from V and 4 from J; bases not matched to a gene: 8. The V gene's germline CDR1 is SGHVS and CDR2 FNYEAQ. The CDR3 protein is CASSPTAGEYEQYF. CDR3 in DNA: TGTGCCAGCAGCCCCACGGCGGGAGAGTACGAGCAGTACTTC.

The chain couples TRBV4-3 to TRBJ2-2; D may match TRBD1 or TRBD2 (5 bases each). This CDR3 has 14 amino acids. Trimming removed 4 bases from V and 3 bases from J, with 9 bases in between. Germline CDR1 and CDR2: LGHNA and YSLEER. Here the CDR3 DNA reads TGCGCCAGCAGCCGTCAGGGAGACACCGGGGAGCTGTTTTTT. Encoded protein: CASSRQGDTGELFF.

Turning to this clone: Compared with germline, one end of the junction differs, possibly owing to a read error. The gene calls are TRBV2 and TRBJ2-7; D not resolved. This CDR3 is built from 11 residues. Per the germline V gene, CDR1 is SNHLY and CDR2 is FYNNEI. The CDR3 DNA reads as TGTGCCAACAGTGAGGCGTACGAGCAGTACTTC. It codes for CANSEAYEQYF.

The rearrangement links TRBV25-1 to TRBJ2-3; TRBD1 matches 10 bases. V shed 6 bases, J shed 3 bases, and the junction held 6 bases outside the gene matches. Germline V lookup: CDR1 MGHDK, CDR2 SYGVNS. The CDR3 covers 15 residues. The CDR3 DNA reads TGTGCCAGCAGGGCGACAGGGGGCTGGACAGATACGCAGTATTTT. It codes for CASRATGGWTDTQYF. Using reference TRBV25-1 and TRBJ2-3 for the parts outside the CDR3, the full variable domain is EADIYQTPRYLVIGTGKKITLECSQTMGHDKMYWYQQDPGMELHLIHYSYGVNSTEKGDLSSESTVSRIRTEHFPLTLESARPSHTSQYLCASRATGGWTDTQYFGPGTRLTVL.